One sample yielded the 22 T cell receptor beta chains listed below, sequenced in a study of T cell responses to AZD1222 COVID-19 vaccine. Repertoires were generated with immunoSEQ multiplex PCR, while TCRdb's copy carries only in-frame clones and drops some. The sample includes roughly 130,000 clones, roughly 92% of them seen just once. Sequenced here: peripheral blood, sampled 28 days after the second AZD1222 dose. The receptors here all came from an adult who received the AZD1222 COVID-19 vaccine.

The rearrangement uses TRBV21-1 and TRBJ2-1; the table's D call, TRBD2, was not checked against the DNA. TRBV21-1 is a pseudogene locus. The CDR3 extends over 16 amino acids. CDR3 residues: CASSKRSLAVYNEQFF. The CDR3 coding sequence is TGTGCCAGCAGCAAACGTAGTCTAGCGGTCTACAATGAGCAGTTCTTC.

This chain connects TRBV30 to TRBJ2-7; D perhaps matches TRBD2 (5 bases). The CDR3 covers 12 residues. The germline V gene has CDR1 GTSNPN and CDR2 SVGIG (reference sequence). V gave up 6 bases and J gave up 7 bases, with 16 bases separating them. The CDR3 sequence: CACRRTGREQYF. For the CDR3, the DNA is TGTGCCTGCAGACGGACTGGAAGGGAGCAGTACTTC.

CDR3 in DNA: TGCAGCGTTGACCCGAGGGGATTAGATACGCAGTATTTT. Amino acids: CSVDPRGLDTQYF. The chain joins TRBV29-1 to TRBJ2-3; the D gene could be TRBD1 or TRBD2 (5 bases each). The V end was cut by 3 bases, the J end by 5 bases, with 12 bases between. The V gene's germline CDR1 is SQVTM and CDR2 ANQGSEA. The CDR3 extends over 13 amino acids.

This chain links TRBV6-2 or TRBV6-3 with TRBJ2-7; possibly TRBD2 for D (5 bases). V was shortened by 5 bases and J by 0 bases, with 20 bases between the two germline ends. Germline V gives CDR1 MNHEY, CDR2 SVGEGT. The CDR3 loop spans 17 amino acids. The CDR3 loop reads CASSAIFSVRTSYEQYF. DNA for the CDR3: TGTGCCAGCAGTGCTATTTTTAGCGTTAGAACCTCCTACGAGCAGTACTTC.

This clone occurred once. The rearrangement links TRBV12-3 or TRBV12-4 to TRBJ1-5; D ambiguous. The CDR3 is 13 residues long. V lost 3 bases, J lost 2 bases, and 5 bases lay in between. CDR3: CASSFGGNQPQHF. Written as DNA, the CDR3 is TGTGCCAGCAGTTTTGGGGGCAATCAGCCCCAGCATTTT.

The chain recombines TRBV30 with TRBJ1-6; 7 bases align to TRBD1. CDR1 is GTSNPN, CDR2 SVGIG, per germline (reference sequence). V dropped 4 bases and J dropped 6; count of bases not matched to a gene: 6. The CDR3 loop spans 14 amino acids. The CDR3 DNA follows: TGTGCCTGGATGGGGACAGACGGTAATTCACCCCTCCACTTT. Translating gives CAWMGTDGNSPLHF.

CDR3 residues: CAISSGTDNQPQHF. DNA of the CDR3: TGTGCCATCAGCTCCGGGACTGATAATCAGCCCCAGCATTTT. V is TRBV10-3 and J is TRBJ1-5; tentative D call: TRBD1 (5 bases). Germline CDR1 and CDR2: ENHRY and SYGVKD. The CDR3 has 14 residues. Deletions cut 6 bases from V and 4 bases from J, with 13 bases between.

The chain employs TRBV19 and TRBJ2-1; 7 nucleotides align to TRBD2. CDR1 and CDR2 (germline): LNHDA, SQIVND (reference sequence). This CDR3 region has 17 residues. J lost 5 bases, V lost 3 bases, and 13 bases had no gene match. The CDR3: CASSILFLAEAHNEQFF. DNA of the CDR3: TGTGCCAGTAGTATCCTCTTCCTAGCGGAAGCCCACAATGAGCAGTTCTTC.

This clone was found once. This chain uses TRBV28 with TRBJ2-5; D remains ambiguous. The CDR3 consists of 16 residues. Trimming shortened V by 5 bases and J by 9 bases, and 25 bases separated the two germline ends. Germline V CDR1 and CDR2: MDHEN, SYDVKM. CDR3 nucleotide sequence: TGTGCCAGCAGTACCCCCGGTCAGGCTGGCGTGTGGGCCCAGTACTTC. Encoded protein: CASSTPGQAGVWAQYF.

This chain links TRBV5-1 with TRBJ1-3; D gene ambiguous. The CDR3 spans 14 residues. Germline V gene lookup returns CDR1 SGHRS and CDR2 YFSETQ. V shed 4 bases and J shed 3 bases, with 11 bases lying between them. DNA of the CDR3: TGCGCCAGCAGCCGGACCGGGGATGGAAACACCATATATTTT. Protein sequence: CASSRTGDGNTIYF.

This chain connects TRBV6-6 to TRBJ2-2, with D perhaps matching TRBD1 (5 bases). The CDR3 is made up of 14 amino acids. Per germline, CDR1 MNHNY and CDR2 SVGAGI (reference sequence). Trimming stripped 7 bases from V and 6 bases from J, with 15 bases between. The CDR3 loop reads CASTRREGAGELFF. CDR3 DNA sequence: TGTGCCAGCACCCGCAGGGAAGGGGCCGGGGAGCTGTTTTTT.

V usage is TRBV14 and J usage is TRBJ2-1; 10 bases are shared with TRBD2. The CDR3 contains 15 residues. The V gene end was trimmed by 4 bases and the J gene end by 4 bases; junction bases not matched to a gene: 4. Germline lookup yields CDR1 SGHDN and CDR2 FVKESK. The CDR3 sequence is CASSPFSGGYNEQFF. The CDR3 bases are TGTGCCAGCAGCCCCTTTAGCGGGGGGTACAATGAGCAGTTCTTC.

J is TRBJ1-1 and V is TRBV4-3; 10 nucleotides agree with TRBD1. V dropped 4 bases and J dropped 4; count of bases not matched to a gene: 6. The length of the CDR3 is 15 residues. Germline CDR1 reads LGHNA; CDR2 reads YSLEER. CDR3 bases: TGCGCCAGCAGCCTCACTTGGACAGGGGGCACTGAAGCTTTCTTT. This codes for CASSLTWTGGTEAFF.

The chain carries TRBV2 and TRBJ2-5; D is unclear. Germline loops: CDR1 SNHLY, CDR2 FYNNEI. Trimming removed 8 bases from V and 4 bases from J, with 14 bases in between. This CDR3 is 13 amino acids long. The DNA for the CDR3 is TGTGCCAGCCGTTTTTTGCGCGGAGAGACCCAGTACTTC. Translation gives CASRFLRGETQYF.

The chain has TRBV12-3 or TRBV12-4 and TRBJ1-5; 10 bases line up with TRBD1. The CDR3 runs to 13 residues. With 5 bases clipped from V and 7 bases from J, the junction kept 2 bases outside the gene matches. The CDR3 protein is CASSRQGAQPQHF. The CDR3 DNA reads as TGTGCCAGCAGTAGACAGGGGGCCCAGCCCCAGCATTTT.

This clone was found a few times. J is TRBJ2-2 and V is TRBV7-3; D gene ambiguous. V was cut by 4 bases and J by 5 bases, with 5 bases left in between. Germline V lookup: CDR1 SGHTA, CDR2 FQGTGA. CDR3 size: 12 residues. CDR3 amino acids: CASSSETGELFF. The CDR3 DNA follows: TGTGCCAGCAGCTCCGAGACCGGGGAGCTGTTTTTT.

CDR3 nucleotide sequence: TGTGCCAGCAGCTTCGGGTTATTCGCAACTAATGAAAAACTGTTTTTT. Amino acid sequence: CASSFGLFATNEKLFF. The chain is built from TRBV5-8 and TRBJ1-4; D call uncertain. The germline gives CDR1 SGHTS, CDR2 YDEGEE. There are 16 residues in the CDR3. V was cut by 2 bases and J by 0 bases, with 11 bases left in between. Full variable domain (outside the CDR3, taken from reference TRBV5-8 and TRBJ1-4): EAGVTQSPTHLIKTRGQQATLRCSPISGHTSVYWYQQALGLGLQFLLWYDEGEERNRGNFPPRFSGRQFPNYSSELNVNALELEDSALYLCASSFGLFATNEKLFFGSGTQLSVL.

This chain links TRBV19 with TRBJ1-4; D call uncertain. Trimming took off 6 bases at V and 1 base at J, with 15 bases between the two ends. The length of the CDR3 is 16 residues. Looked up from germline, CDR1 is LNHDA and CDR2 is SQIVND (reference sequence). The CDR3 DNA follows: TGTGCCAGTAGCTCTTCCCTATGGGGAACTAATGAAAAACTGTTTTTT. It is translated as CASSSSLWGTNEKLFF.

J is TRBJ1-6 and V is TRBV14; unclear D gene. The CDR3 loop spans 15 amino acids. In germline, CDR1 is SGHDN, CDR2 FVKESK. V lost 4 bases and J lost 7, with 14 bases in between. CDR3 in DNA: TGTGCCAGCAGCCCCCCCCGGGCGGCCAATTCACCCCTCCACTTT. It codes for CASSPPRAANSPLHF.

The table lists this clone with a count of one. V and J are TRBV5-4 and TRBJ1-1, with 7 positions matching TRBD1. Germline CDR1 and CDR2: SGHNT and YYREEE (reference sequence). This CDR3 region has 14 residues. The V segment lost 2 bases and the J segment 1 base; nucleotides outside the gene matches: 2. CDR3 sequence: CASSFRGENTEAFF. CDR3 nucleotides: TGTGCCAGCAGCTTCAGGGGGGAGAACACTGAAGCTTTCTTT.

The gene calls are TRBV5-1 and TRBJ2-1, with 7 bases lining up with TRBD2. This CDR3 contains 15 residues. Germline CDR1 reads SGHRS; CDR2 reads YFSETQ. Losses at the gene ends were 2 bases for V and 8 bases for J; bases not matched to a gene: 10. The CDR3 loop is CASSFLAGAGYEQFF. Written as DNA, the CDR3 is TGCGCCAGCAGCTTCTTAGCGGGCGCGGGGTATGAGCAGTTCTTC.

The gene calls are TRBV21-1 and TRBJ2-5; the DNA was not compared with TRBD1, the D call given in the table. TRBV21-1 is deemed a pseudogene. The CDR3 extends over 20 amino acids. Here the CDR3 DNA reads TGTGCCAGCAGCAAACTCCTTCGGATCTGGACACTTGAACCCCAAGAGACCCAGTACTTC. Amino acids: CASSKLLRIWTLEPQETQYF.